The subject of this entry is one TCR beta chain. The antigen it recognizes is unknown. Base qualities are not provided; no much larger clone lies one nucleotide away. Donors were around 37 systemically healthy Caucasian individuals from Russia aged about 6 to 100 years. Each donor gave 8 to 10 milliliters of peripheral blood, drawn into EDTA-treated Vacutainer tubes. Ficoll-Paque density-gradient centrifugation was used to isolate PBMCs, with at least 6.5 million per sample. Trizol reagent was used to extract total RNA from PBMCs, with at least 5.5 micrograms per sample. For every donor, flow cytometry on a PBMC aliquot measured the percentage of naive CD45RAhigh/CD27high T cells. Receptor amplification or capture employed 5' RACE. A second roughly 6 to 12 cycle PCR used a sample-barcoded 5' primer and a J-beta primer mix. A template-switch 5' adaptor carrying 12 random nucleotides introduced a unique molecular identifier onto each TCR beta cDNA molecule. Each sample yielded at least 3 million CDR3-containing paired-end reads. First-strand cDNA was synthesized from all RNA with the Mint cDNA synthesis kit, primed by a TRBC-specific oligonucleotide. Following uracil-DNA glycosylase treatment, a first 18-cycle PCR with universal primers M1SS and BC2_uni_R was performed on all cDNA. Per the original workflow: For normalization, 1 million high-quality reads, each with a distinct molecular identifier, were randomly selected from each sample. Reads sharing molecular identifiers were discarded rather than binned into consensus sequences. CDR3 identification, clonotype clustering and error correction used MiTCR with a Q25 quality threshold and the strictest error-elimination algorithm. A nonparametric unseen species model with Euler transformation was used to estimate lower-bound total TCR beta diversity. TCRdb reprocessed the public reads (quality trimming at Q25 with fastp, clone calling with MiXCR) and kept in-frame beta chains. CDR3 protein duplicates are merged, each entry listing the most common genes and DNA. The V and J calls and clone size are TCRdb's, not the authors'. The sample table holds fewer than 2 million distinct CDR3 sequences, of which 35% to 50% were seen once. Clones ranked in the top ten supply 20% to 25% of the sample.

This sample was included in a study of blood T cells in healthy people across ages (dated by TCRdb to about 2015). In the study overall: In model experiments, template switching captured about one uniquely barcoded TCR beta cDNA molecule for every two T cells. To avoid experimental bias, donors of different ages were spread randomly across the sequencing lanes. To track age-related changes in TCR beta repertoire diversity, the study relied on deep sequencing normalized with unique cDNA molecular identifiers. Donors were grouped into four age groups: young (average approximately 15 years), middle-aged (approximately 41), aged (around 66) and long-lived (over 80). The study analyzed two additional independent replicas of 1 million unique cDNA reads from the same blood draw for two donors, one aged 18 to 30 and one aged 80 or older.

On the study overall, not on this receptor specifically: As age increased, observed TCR beta diversity per million T cells dropped in a roughly linear way, and a significant reduction was already evident by age about 40. Since profiling was done on bulk unsorted PBMCs, naive and antigen-experienced compartments could not be conclusively compared. Because donor CMV infection status was unknown, age-related changes in expanded clonotypes were potentially confounded. Compared with the aged group, more naive CD4+ T cells, fewer expanded clones and increased TCR diversity were shown by the long-lived group, suggesting age selection. A strong correlation was found between observed TCR beta diversity and the percentage of naive T cells measured by flow cytometry. Estimates of total diversity based on one million sequenced T cells were regarded as lower bounds and as underestimates.

CDR1 and CDR2 (SGHTA, FQGNSA) derive from the germline V gene. V ends up 1 base short and J 5 bases short, with an unmatched junction base count of 6. CDR3 length: 15 amino acids, cysteine to phenylalanine. Only CDR3 DNA remains: 45 bases, in frame from the first base. The V and J segments used are TRBV7-2 and TRBJ2-3; 7 bases in the middle match TRBD2. The sequence derives from a human donor in good health. The material sequenced was blood. The nucleotides read TGTGCCAGCAGCTTAGTCCGGGGGGTAAGAGATACGCAGTATTTT. It is translated as CASSLVRGVRDTQYF.